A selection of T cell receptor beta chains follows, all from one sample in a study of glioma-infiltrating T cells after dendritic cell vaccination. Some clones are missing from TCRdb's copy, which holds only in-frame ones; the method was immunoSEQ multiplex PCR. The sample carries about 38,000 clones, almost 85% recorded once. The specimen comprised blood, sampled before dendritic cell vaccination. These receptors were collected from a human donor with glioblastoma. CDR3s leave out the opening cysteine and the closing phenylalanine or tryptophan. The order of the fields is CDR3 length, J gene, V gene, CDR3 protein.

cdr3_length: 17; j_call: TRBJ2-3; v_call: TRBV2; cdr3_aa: ASSQYLGLAGGGTDTQY
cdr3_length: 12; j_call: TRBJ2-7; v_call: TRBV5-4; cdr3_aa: ASSHRDSSYEQY
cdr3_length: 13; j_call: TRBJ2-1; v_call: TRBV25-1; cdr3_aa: ASSDRTGRYNEQF
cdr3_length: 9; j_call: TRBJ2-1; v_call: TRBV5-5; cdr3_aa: ASRSTGGKV
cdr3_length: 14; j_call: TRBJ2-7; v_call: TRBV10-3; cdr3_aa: AISLPQGTSSYEQY
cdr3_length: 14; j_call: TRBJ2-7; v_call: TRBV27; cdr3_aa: ASSLYGRGAIYEQY
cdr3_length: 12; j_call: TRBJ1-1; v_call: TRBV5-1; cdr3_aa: ASSLTQGGVEAF
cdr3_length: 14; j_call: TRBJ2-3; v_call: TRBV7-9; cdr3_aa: ASSLEGSGYTDTQY
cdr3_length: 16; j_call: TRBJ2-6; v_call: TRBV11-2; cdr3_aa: ASSPGDAGRYGANVLT
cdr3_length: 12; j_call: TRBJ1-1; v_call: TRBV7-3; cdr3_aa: ASSLTGGGDEAF
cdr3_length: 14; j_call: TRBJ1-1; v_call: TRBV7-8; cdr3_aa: ASSLQTGFGVTEAF
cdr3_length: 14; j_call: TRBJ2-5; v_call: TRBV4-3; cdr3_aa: ASSQGLGGRQETQY
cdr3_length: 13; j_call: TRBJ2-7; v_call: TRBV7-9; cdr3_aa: ASSFVGAFSGEQY
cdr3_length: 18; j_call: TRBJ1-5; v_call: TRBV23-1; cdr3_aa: ASRLNAGSHPSDRNQPQH
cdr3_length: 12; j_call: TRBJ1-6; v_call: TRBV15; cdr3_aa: ATSRDVRDSPLH
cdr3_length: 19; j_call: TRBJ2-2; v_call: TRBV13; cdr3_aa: ASSSRQLGSLSGLFTGELF
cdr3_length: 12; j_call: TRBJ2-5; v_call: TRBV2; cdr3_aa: ASRETGPQETQY
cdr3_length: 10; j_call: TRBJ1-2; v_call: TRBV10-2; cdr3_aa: ASGGDSYGYT
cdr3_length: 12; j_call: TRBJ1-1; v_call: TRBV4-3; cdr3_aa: ASSQVRQNTEAF
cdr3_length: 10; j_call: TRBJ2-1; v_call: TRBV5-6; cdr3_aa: ASSPVGGEQF
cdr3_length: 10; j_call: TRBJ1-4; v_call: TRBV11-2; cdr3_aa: ASSSNRVELF
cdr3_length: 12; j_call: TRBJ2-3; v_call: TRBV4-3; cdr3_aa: ASSQGLGTDTQY
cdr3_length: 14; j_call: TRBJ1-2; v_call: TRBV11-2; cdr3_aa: ASSLDRVRNPDGYT
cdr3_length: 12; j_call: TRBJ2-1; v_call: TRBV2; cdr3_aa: ASYRPSSGNEQF
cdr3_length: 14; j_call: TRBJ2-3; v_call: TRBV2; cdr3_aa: ASASGGMAGTDTQY
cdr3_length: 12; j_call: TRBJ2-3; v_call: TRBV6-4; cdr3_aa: ASSASGGADTQY
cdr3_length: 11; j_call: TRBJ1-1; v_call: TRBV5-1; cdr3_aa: ASSGQGNTEAF
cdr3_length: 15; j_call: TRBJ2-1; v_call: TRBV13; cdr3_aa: ASSFSGLGGGINEQF
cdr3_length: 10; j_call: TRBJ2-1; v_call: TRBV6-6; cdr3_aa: ASSPSRYEQF
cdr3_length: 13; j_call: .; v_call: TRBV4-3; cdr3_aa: ASSQDWTAPYEQY
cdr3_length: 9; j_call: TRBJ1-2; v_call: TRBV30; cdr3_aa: ATGTDYGYT
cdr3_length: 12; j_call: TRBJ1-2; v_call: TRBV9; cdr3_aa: ASSVGGGDYGYT
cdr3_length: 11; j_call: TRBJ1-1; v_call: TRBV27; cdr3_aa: ASSLGQLTEAF
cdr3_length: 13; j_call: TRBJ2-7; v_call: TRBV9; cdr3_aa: ASSQGTGAPNEQY
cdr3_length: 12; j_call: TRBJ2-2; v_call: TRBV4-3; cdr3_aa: ASRGTGNTGELF
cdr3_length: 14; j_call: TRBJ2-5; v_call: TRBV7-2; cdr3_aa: ASSSLAGGLKETQY
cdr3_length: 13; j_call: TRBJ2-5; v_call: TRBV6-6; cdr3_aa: ASSYQGPGEETQY
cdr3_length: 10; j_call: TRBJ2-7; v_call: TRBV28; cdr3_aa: ASSRGRYEQY
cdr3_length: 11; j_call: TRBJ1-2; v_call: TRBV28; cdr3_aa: ASSLRGSWGYT
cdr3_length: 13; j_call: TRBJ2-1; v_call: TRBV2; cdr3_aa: ASGRGQGVHNEQF
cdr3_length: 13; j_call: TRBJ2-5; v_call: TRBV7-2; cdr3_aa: ASSPRQGRGETQY
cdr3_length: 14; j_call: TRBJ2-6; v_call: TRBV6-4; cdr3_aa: ASSDGERSGANVLT
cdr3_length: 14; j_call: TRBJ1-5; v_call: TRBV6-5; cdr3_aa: ASSYSSRGSNQPQH
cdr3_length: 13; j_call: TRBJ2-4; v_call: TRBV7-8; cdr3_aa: ASSLRRDSKNIQY
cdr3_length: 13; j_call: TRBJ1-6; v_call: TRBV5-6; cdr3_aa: ASRVLAGGKSPLH
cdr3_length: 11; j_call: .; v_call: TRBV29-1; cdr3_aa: SVGRWDSYEQY
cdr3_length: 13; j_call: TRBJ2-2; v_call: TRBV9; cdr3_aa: ASNQGDMNTGELF
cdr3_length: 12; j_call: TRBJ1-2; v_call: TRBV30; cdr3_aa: AWSAGQAGYGYT
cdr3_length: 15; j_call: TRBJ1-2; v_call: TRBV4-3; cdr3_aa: ASSPYSGQGFNYGYT
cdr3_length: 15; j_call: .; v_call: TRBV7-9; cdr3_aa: ASSLGLSQGAHYEQY
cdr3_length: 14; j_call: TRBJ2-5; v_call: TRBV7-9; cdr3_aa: ASNPGLAGAQETQY
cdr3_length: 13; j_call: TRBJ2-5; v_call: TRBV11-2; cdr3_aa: ASSYQAGGVETQY
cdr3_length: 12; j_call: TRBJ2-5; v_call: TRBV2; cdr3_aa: ASERDRGQETQY
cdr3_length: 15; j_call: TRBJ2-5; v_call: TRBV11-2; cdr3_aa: ASSLGGLAGKQETQY
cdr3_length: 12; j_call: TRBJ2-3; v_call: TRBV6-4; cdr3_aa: ASSLTRFTDTQY
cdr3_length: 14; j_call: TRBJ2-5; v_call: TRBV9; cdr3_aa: ASSGRGTGRGETQY
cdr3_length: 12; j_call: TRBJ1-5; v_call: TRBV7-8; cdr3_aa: ASSPLGGNQPQH
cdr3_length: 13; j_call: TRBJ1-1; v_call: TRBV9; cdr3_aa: ASSAGYRMNTEAF
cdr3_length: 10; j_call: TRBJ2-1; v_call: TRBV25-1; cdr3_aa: ASKELANEQF